This T cell receptor (beta chain) was obtained from a study of OX40 agonist ivuxolimab in advanced cancers. Study overall: Enrolled patients in dose escalation had cancers that were hepatocellular carcinoma, melanoma, renal cell or head and neck cancer.

This clone was counted once. Antigen: not known. This CDR3 is built from 15 residues. V lost 5 bases to trimming and J lost 0 bases, with 10 bases between them. The germline V gene encodes CDR1 MNHEY and CDR2 SMNVEV (reference sequence). The data were produced by immunoSEQ multiplex PCR, yet TCRdb's version contains in-frame clones alone and is incomplete. Of some 45,000 clones listed, 65% to 90% are singletons. Findings of the study overall: Fewer expanded clones were found on average in CD4+ than in CD8+ T cells.

The genes are TRBV27 and TRBJ2-2, with D possibly TRBD1 on 6 matching bases. This sequence originates from an adult with an advanced solid tumor such as melanoma, head and neck, liver or kidney cancer. Sample: CD4+ or CD8+ T cells sorted from blood, taken in a trial of the OX40 agonist ivuxolimab. Written as DNA, the CDR3 is TGTGCCAGCAGTCCGGGGACAACGAACACCGGGGAGCTGTTTTTT. Protein: CASSPGTTNTGELFF.